What follows are 9 T cell receptor beta chains derived from one specimen sequenced in a study of CD8+ T cells in alopecia areata. cDNA serving as the sequencing template came from extracted, reverse transcribed RNA. Produced via immunoSEQ multiplex PCR; TCRdb's table is partial and in-frame only. The sample holds fewer than 250,000 clones, about three fifths seen once. Treatment specified: oral pan-JAK inhibitor, 5-10 mg twice daily. Sequencing was performed on CD4+ T cells sorted from blood, taken at week 24, from a patient treated with tofacitinib. The receptor set was obtained from a human donor with alopecia areata.

The V call is TRBV9, the J call TRBJ1-1, with TRBD1 identical over 7 bases. Germline lookup yields CDR1 SGDLS and CDR2 YYNGEE. CDR3 length: 15 residues. After removal of 0 bases from V and 1 base from J, the junction contained 3 bases not matched to a gene. The DNA of the CDR3 is TGTGCCAGCAGCGTAGCGGAGGGGGCGAACACTGAAGCTTTCTTT. Residues: CASSVAEGANTEAFF.

The rearrangement joins TRBV6-5 to TRBJ2-2; 7 bases are shared with TRBD2. The CDR3 is 13 residues long. Losses at the gene ends were 5 bases for V and 8 bases for J; bases not matched to a gene: 5. Germline-derived CDR1 and CDR2 are MNHEY and SVGAGI. CDR3 sequence: CASSQRTRGELFF. The DNA of the CDR3 is TGTGCCAGCAGTCAACGGACTAGAGGGGAGCTGTTTTTT.

This clone showed up just a few times. V usage is TRBV4-3 and J usage is TRBJ1-4; 7 nucleotides match TRBD1. This CDR3 spans 15 amino acids. CDR1 and CDR2 (germline): LGHNA, YSLEER. The ends lost 5 bases at V and 5 bases at J; junction bases unmatched: 8. CDR3 sequence reads: CASSKQTGLNEKLFF. For the CDR3, the DNA is TGCGCCAGCAGCAAACAGACAGGGCTGAATGAAAAACTGTTTTTT.

The chain carries TRBV5-6 and TRBJ1-1; possible D gene TRBD1, 6 bases. The germline V gene has CDR1 SGHDT and CDR2 YYEEEE. The CDR3 runs to 15 residues. Deletions cut 1 base from V and 4 bases from J, with 14 bases between. DNA of the CDR3: TGTGCCAGCAGCTTGTCCGGGGTACAGGGCACTGAAGCTTTCTTT. As protein: CASSLSGVQGTEAFF.

CDR3 sequence: CASRSRGTDTQYF. The CDR3 region has the DNA TGTGCCAGCCGCTCGCGGGGCACAGATACGCAGTATTTT. V gene TRBV5-6 combines with J gene TRBJ2-3; weak D call: TRBD2 (5 bases). The CDR3 covers 13 residues. Germline V gene sequence: CDR1 SGHDT, CDR2 YYEEEE. V was cut by 7 bases and J by 1 base, with 10 bases left in between.

The rearrangement uses TRBV30 and TRBJ2-7; a possible D gene is TRBD1 (6 bases). This CDR3 comprises 15 residues. Trimming left V 3 bases short and J 3 bases short, with 18 bases between. Germline values: CDR1 GTSNPN, CDR2 SVGIG (reference sequence). The CDR3 DNA reads TGTGCCTGGAGCGTAAGGGGGATGTGGGGCTACGAGCAGTACTTC. Amino acids: CAWSVRGMWGYEQYF.

This chain links TRBV7-6 with TRBJ1-2, with D perhaps matching TRBD1 (6 bases). Germline V lookup: CDR1 SGHVS, CDR2 FNYEAQ. The CDR3 is 13 residues long. Trimming left V 5 bases short and J 6 bases short, with 13 bases between. The CDR3 DNA reads TGTGCCAGCAGCCCTCGGAGGGGGGATGGCTACACCTTC. Translation: CASSPRRGDGYTF.

J is TRBJ2-5 and V is TRBV6-5; 7 bases line up with TRBD2. CDR1 and CDR2 (germline): MNHEY, SVGAGI. The length of the CDR3 is 14 residues. The V and J ends lost 6 bases and 7 bases, in that order; junction bases with no gene match: 11. This CDR3 is CASRARLAGVTQYF. The CDR3 region has the DNA TGTGCCAGCAGAGCCCGACTAGCCGGAGTGACCCAGTACTTC.

This chain links TRBV29-1 with TRBJ1-2, with D perhaps TRBD1 (5 bases). The germline V gene has CDR1 SQVTM and CDR2 ANQGSEA. The CDR3 loop spans 13 amino acids. With 1 base removed from V and 1 base from J, the gap between germline ends came to 7 bases. The CDR3 protein is CSVEGGSNYGYTF. The CDR3 DNA sequence: TGCAGCGTTGAAGGGGGCAGTAACTATGGCTACACCTTC.